The sequence of this T cell receptor (beta chain) was determined in a study of identical twins. V was clipped by 5 bases and J by 7 bases, with 9 bases between them. The CDR3 sequence is 10 residues long. Germline assignment: CDR1 DFQATT and CDR2 SNEGSKA (reference sequence). TCRdb ran MiXCR on the 5' RACE reads and lists one entry per CDR3 protein. Here the sample spans roughly 1.6 million distinct CDR3 sequences, under 35% being singletons. Source material: cord blood. The V gene is TRBV20-1, the J gene TRBJ2-7; D unclear. The TCR was taken from a newborn girl in good health. CDR3 in amino acids: CSASIGEQYF. The CDR3 DNA reads TGCAGTGCTTCGATCGGGGAGCAGTACTTC.